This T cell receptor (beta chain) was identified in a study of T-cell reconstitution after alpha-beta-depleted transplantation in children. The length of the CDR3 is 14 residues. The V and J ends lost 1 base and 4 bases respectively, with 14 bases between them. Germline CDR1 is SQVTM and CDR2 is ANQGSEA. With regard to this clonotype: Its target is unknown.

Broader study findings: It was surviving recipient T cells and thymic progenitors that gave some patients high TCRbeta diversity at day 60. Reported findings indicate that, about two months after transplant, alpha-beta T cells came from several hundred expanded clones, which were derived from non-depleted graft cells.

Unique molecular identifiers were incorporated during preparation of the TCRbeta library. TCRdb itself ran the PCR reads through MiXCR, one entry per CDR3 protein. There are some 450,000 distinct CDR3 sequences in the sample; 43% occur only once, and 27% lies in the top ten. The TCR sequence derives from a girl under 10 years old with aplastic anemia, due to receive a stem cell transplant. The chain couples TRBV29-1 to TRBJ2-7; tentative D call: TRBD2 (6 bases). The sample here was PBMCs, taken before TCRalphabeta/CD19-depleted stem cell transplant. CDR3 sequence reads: CSVEVTGGVYEQYF. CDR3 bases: TGCAGCGTTGAAGTCACCGGCGGGGTGTACGAGCAGTACTTC.